This T cell receptor beta chain was identified in a study of regulatory T cells in long-lasting Graves disease. Whole-study results and caveats: Because few samples were included, accuracy may have been lower. There were preferences for TRBV28, TRBJ1-2 and TRBJ2-5 in persistent disease.

This clonotype was seen more than once but under ten times. The antigen remains unidentified. Library construction for TCR beta used iRepertoire HTBI primers and Arm-PCR of CDR3 regions. TCRdb re-analysed the multiplex PCR reads in MiXCR, keeping a single row per CDR3 protein. The sample contains about 470,000 distinct CDR3 sequences, 20% to 25% of which appear only once. Time point of the sample: persistent/refractory GD, antithyroid drugs over 5 years with positive TRAb. There was RNA extracted from PBMCs, and the TCR library was made from it. CDR3 length: 14 amino acids. Looked up from germline, CDR1 is MDHEN and CDR2 is SYDVKM. V lost 5 bases and J lost 10, with 15 bases in between.

The source of this sequence is a female donor with Graves disease. This sample comprised peripheral blood mononuclear cells (PBMCs), obtained when the disease was refractory, from a patient treated with antithyroid drugs. The V gene is TRBV28, the J gene TRBJ1-6, with D possibly TRBD1 on 5 matching bases. The CDR3 DNA is TGTGCCAGCAGTAAGGGCGGGGGAGAGTCACCCCTCCACTTT. Translating gives CASSKGGGESPLHF.